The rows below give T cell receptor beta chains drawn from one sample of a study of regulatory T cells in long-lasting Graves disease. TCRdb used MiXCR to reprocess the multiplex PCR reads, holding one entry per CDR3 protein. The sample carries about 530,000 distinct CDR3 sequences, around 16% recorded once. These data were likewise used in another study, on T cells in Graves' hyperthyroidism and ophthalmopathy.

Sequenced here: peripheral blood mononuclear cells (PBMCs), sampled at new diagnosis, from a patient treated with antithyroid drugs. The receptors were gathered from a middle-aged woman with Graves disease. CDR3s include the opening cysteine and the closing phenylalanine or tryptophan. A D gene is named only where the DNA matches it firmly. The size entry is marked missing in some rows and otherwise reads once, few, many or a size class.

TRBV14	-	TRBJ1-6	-	TGTGCCAGCAGCCAAGAAGTTAGACCCCTCCACTTT	CASSQEVRPLHF
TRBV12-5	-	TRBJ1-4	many	TGTGCTAGTGGTCTCCCCGGACAACTTAATGAAAAACTGTTTTTT	CASGLPGQLNEKLFF
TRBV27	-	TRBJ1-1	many	TGTGCCAGCAGCCCAAATTCTGGGAGGCACGCTTTCTTT	CASSPNSGRHAFF
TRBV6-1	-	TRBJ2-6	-	TGTGCCAGCAGTAGCTACGGAAGCTCTGGGGCCAACGTCCTGACTTTC	CASSSYGSSGANVLTF
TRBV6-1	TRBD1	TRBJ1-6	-	TGTGCCAGCACCACACGCCCGGGACAGGGTGGATCACCCCTCCACTTT	CASTTRPGQGGSPLHF
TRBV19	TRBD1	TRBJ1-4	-	TGTGCCAGTAGCTGGGACAGCCAAGCTAATGAAAAACTGTTTTTT	CASSWDSQANEKLFF
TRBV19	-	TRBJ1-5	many	TGTGCCAGTGGTTGGCAGCAGAATCAGCCCCAGCATTTT	CASGWQQNQPQHF
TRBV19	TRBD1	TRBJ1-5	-	TGTGCCAGTAGGATCTGTTCGACAGGGCGTAGCAATCAGCCCCAGCATTTT	CASRICSTGRSNQPQHF
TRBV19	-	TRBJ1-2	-	TGTGCCAGTAACAGGGACGGATACTATGGCTACACCTTC	CASNRDGYYGYTF
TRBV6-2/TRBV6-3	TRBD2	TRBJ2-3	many	TGTGCCAGCACAAGCGGGGGGCCAAAAATCGATGGAGATACGCAGTATTTT	CASTSGGPKIDGDTQYF
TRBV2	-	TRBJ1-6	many	TGTGCCAGCAGTGACCCATTACAGCCCCTCCACTTT	CASSDPLQPLHF
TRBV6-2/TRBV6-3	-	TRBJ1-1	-	TGTGCCAGCAGGCGAGGACGGAGGGATAACACTGAAGCTTTCTTT	CASRRGRRDNTEAFF
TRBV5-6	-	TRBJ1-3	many	TGTGCCAGCAGCTTGGTGAGGGTTGAATTTTCTGGAAACACCATATATTTT	CASSLVRVEFSGNTIYF
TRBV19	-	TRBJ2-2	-	TGTGCCAGTAGTTTGGACGGTTCTTCCGGGGAGCTGTTTTTT	CASSLDGSSGELFF
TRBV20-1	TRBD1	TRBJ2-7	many	TGCAGTGCGATGGACAGGGCCCTTTACGAGCAGTACTTC	CSAMDRALYEQYF
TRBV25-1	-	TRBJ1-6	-	TGTGCCAGCAGTGAGGGACACTATAATTCACCCCTCCACTTT	CASSEGHYNSPLHF
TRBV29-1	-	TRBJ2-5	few	TGCAGCGTTGAAGGACAGCAAGAGACCCAGTACTTC	CSVEGQQETQYF
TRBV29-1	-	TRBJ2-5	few	TGCAGCGTACCACCCACAACCCAACAAGAGACCCAGTACTTC	CSVPPTTQQETQYF
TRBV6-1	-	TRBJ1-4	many	TGTGCCAGCAGGAGGGAATATGAAAAACTGTTTTTT	CASRREYEKLFF
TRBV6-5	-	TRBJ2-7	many	TGTGCCAGCAGTTATAGGCAGCCCTACGAGCAGTACTTC	CASSYRQPYEQYF
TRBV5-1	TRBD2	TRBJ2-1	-	TGCGCCAGCAGCTTCGCGGGGGGCGCCGGCTCCTACAATGAGCAGTTCTTC	CASSFAGGAGSYNEQFF
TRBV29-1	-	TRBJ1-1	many	TGCAGCCCACCTTCGGTGGAGAAGGTGAACACTGAAGCTTTCTTT	CSPPSVEKVNTEAFF
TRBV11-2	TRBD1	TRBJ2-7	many	TGTGCCAGCAGCACCGGACCGGGACAGCACAACGAGCAGTACTTC	CASSTGPGQHNEQYF
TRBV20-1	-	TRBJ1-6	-	TGCAGTGCTAGAGGGGAACAGGGAGGAAATTCACCCCTCCACTTT	CSARGEQGGNSPLHF
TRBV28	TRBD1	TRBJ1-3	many	TGTGCCAGCAGTCCAGGGGGTTCGGCTGGAAACACCATATATTTT	CASSPGGSAGNTIYF
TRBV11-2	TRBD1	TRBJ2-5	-	TGTGCCAGCAGCTCAGGGACAGACCCCAGGGAGACCCAGTACTTC	CASSSGTDPRETQYF
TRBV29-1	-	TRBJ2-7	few	TGCAGCGTTGTCCCCCCCCTAACCTACGAGCAGTACTTC	CSVVPPLTYEQYF
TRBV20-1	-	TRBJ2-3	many	TGCAGTGCTAGAGTATCGGAAAAGAGACCAGATACGCAGTATTTT	CSARVSEKRPDTQYF
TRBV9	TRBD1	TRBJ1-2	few	TGTGCCAGCAGCGCAATCCGGGACAGGGGCTACACCTTC	CASSAIRDRGYTF
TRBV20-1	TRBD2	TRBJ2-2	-	TGCAGTGCTAGAGACCCCGACGCGGGGGGTAGTACCGGGGAGCTGTTTTTT	CSARDPDAGGSTGELFF
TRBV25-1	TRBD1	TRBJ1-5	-	TGTGCCAGCAGTCCCCCAGGGGGAGGCAATCAGCCCCAGCATTTT	CASSPPGGGNQPQHF
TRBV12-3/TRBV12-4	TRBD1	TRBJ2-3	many	TGTGCCAGCAGCGGGGGACAGGGGATCACAGATACGCAGTATTTT	CASSGGQGITDTQYF
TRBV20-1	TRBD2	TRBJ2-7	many	TGCAGTGCTAGAGGGACTAGCCTAGGCGAGCAGTACTTC	CSARGTSLGEQYF
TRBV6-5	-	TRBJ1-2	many	TGTGCCAGCAGTTACTCCTCAGGGGTCGGCTACACCTTC	CASSYSSGVGYTF
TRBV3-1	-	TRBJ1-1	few	TGTGCCAGCAGCTCAGATACAGGGTCCACTGAAGCTTTCTTT	CASSSDTGSTEAFF
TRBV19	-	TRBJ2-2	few	TGTGCCAGTAGTAACGTCGACAGAAACACCGGGGAGCTGTTTTTT	CASSNVDRNTGELFF
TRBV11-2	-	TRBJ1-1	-	TGTGCCAGCAGCTTAAGCCTCACAGGGCTGAACACTGAAGCTTTCTTT	CASSLSLTGLNTEAFF
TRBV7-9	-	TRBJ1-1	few	TGTGCCAGCAGCTTCTTGGGGTCCACTGAAGCTTTCTTT	CASSFLGSTEAFF
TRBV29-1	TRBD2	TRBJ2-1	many	TGCAGCGTTCGGGGAACTAGCGGGGGACTCAATGAGCAGTTCTTC	CSVRGTSGGLNEQFF
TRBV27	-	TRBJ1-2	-	TGTGCCAGCAGTTTCCGACAGCTCCCTAACTATGGCTACACCTTC	CASSFRQLPNYGYTF
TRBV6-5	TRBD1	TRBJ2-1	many	TGTGCCAGCAGTTACCCGACAGGGGGAAATGAGCAGTTCTTC	CASSYPTGGNEQFF
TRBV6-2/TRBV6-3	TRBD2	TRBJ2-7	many	TGTGCCAGCAGTGACCTGCGGGGGGACGAGCAGTACTTC	CASSDLRGDEQYF
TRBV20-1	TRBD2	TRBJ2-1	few	TGCAGTGCTAGCGGGACTAGCGGGGACCGTGGTCAGTTCTTC	CSASGTSGDRGQFF